This TCR beta chain was recorded in a study of chemoradiotherapy in HPV16-positive cancers. Broader study findings: Only a couple of HPV16-positive patients supplied the functional HPV-specificity definition. Non-HPV-specific T cells did not expand in tumors during treatment, whereas candidate HPV-specific clones and E7-related motifs did. HPV-responsive T-cell expansion during chemoradiotherapy was linked to improved recurrence-free survival in HPV16-positive patients.

Clones were sequenced by immunoSEQ multiplex PCR, and TCRdb holds only the in-frame ones, with some missing. The table shows about 24,000 clones, with approximately 93% occurring only once. Over chemoradiotherapy, repertoires were sampled more than once. This clone was detected once. Its antigen remains unknown. From germline, CDR1 is LNHDA and CDR2 SQIVND (reference sequence). The CDR3 totals 16 residues. V was shortened by 4 bases and J by 7 bases, with 20 bases between the two germline ends. This specimen was collected from a patient who underwent chemoradiotherapy. The chain combines TRBV19 with TRBJ1-5; possibly TRBD1 for D (6 bases). The sequence was collected from a human donor with HPV-associated anogenital cancer. The CDR3 region is CASSKVGTSSNQPQHF. Written as DNA, the CDR3 is TGTGCCAGTAGTAAAGTTGGGACATCATCGAACCAGCCCCAGCATTTT.